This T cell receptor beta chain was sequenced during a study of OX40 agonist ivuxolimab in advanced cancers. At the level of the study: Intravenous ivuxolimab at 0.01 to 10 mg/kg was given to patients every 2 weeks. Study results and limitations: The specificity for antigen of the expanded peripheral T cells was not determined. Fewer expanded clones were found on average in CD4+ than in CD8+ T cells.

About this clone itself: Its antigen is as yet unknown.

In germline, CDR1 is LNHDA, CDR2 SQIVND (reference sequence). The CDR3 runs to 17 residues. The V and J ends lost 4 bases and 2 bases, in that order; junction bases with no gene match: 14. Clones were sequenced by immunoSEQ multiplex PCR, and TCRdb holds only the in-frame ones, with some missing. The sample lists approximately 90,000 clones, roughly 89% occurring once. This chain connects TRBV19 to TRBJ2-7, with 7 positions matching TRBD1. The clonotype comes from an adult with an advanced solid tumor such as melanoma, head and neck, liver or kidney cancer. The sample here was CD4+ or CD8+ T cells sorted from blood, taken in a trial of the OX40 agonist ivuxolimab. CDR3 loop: CASSTGGVTGEAYEQYF. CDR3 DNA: TGTGCCAGTAGTACCGGTGGCGTTACAGGGGAAGCCTACGAGCAGTACTTC.